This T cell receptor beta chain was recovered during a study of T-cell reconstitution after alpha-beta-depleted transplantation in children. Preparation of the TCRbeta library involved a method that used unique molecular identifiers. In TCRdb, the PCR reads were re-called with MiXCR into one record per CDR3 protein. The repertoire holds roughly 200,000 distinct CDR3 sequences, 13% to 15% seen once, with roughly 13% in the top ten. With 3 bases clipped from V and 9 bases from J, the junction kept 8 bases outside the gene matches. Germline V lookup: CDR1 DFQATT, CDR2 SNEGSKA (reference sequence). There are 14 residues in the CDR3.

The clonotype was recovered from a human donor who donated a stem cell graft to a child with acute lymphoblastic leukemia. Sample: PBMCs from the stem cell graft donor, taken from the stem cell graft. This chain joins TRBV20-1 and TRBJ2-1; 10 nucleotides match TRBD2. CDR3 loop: CSASELAGVSEQFF. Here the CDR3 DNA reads TGCAGTGCTAGCGAGCTAGCGGGAGTATCTGAGCAGTTCTTC.